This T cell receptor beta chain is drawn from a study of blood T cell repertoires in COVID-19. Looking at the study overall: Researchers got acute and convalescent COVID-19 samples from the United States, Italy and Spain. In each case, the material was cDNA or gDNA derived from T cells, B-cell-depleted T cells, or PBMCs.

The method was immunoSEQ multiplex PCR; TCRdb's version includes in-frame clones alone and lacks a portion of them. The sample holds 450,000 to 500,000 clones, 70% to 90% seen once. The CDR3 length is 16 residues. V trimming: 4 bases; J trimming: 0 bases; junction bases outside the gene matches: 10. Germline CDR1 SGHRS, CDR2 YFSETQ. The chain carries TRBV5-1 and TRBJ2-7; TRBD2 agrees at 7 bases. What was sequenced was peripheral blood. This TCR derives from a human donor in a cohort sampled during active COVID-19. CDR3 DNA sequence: TGCGCCAGCAGCGCCGATGGGAGGGGACTCTCCTACGAGCAGTACTTC. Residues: CASSADGRGLSYEQYF.